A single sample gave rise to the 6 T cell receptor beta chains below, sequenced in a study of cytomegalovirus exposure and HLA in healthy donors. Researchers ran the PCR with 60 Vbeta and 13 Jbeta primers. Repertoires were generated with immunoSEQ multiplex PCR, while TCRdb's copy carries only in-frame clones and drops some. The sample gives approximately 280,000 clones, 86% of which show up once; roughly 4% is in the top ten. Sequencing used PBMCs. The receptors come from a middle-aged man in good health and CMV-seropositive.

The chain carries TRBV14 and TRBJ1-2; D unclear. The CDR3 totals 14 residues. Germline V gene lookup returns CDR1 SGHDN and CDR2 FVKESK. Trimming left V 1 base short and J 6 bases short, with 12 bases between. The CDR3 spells CASSQAPGNDGYTF. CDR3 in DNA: TGTGCCAGCAGCCAAGCTCCGGGAAACGATGGCTACACCTTC.

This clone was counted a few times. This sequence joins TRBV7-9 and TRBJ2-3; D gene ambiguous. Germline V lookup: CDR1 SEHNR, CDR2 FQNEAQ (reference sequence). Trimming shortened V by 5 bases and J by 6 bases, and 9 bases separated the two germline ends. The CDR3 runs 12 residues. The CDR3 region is CASSRSPDTQYF. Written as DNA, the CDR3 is TGTGCCAGCAGCAGGAGCCCTGATACGCAGTATTTT.

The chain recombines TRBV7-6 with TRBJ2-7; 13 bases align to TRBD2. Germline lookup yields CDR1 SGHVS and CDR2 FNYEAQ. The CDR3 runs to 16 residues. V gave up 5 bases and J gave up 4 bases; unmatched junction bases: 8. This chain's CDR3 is CASSRLTSGRRYEQYF. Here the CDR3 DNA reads TGTGCCAGCAGCCGGCTGACTAGCGGGAGGAGATACGAGCAGTACTTC.

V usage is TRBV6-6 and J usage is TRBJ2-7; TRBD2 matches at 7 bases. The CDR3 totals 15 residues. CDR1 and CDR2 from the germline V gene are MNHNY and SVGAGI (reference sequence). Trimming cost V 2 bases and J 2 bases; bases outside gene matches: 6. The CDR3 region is CASSYDRGETYEQYF. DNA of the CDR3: TGTGCCAGCAGTTACGATCGGGGGGAGACCTACGAGCAGTACTTC.

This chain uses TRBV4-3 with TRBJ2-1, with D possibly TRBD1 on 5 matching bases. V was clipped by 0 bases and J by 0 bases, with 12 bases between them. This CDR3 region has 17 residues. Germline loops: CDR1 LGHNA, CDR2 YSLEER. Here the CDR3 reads CASSQELATDSYNEQFF. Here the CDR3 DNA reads TGCGCCAGCAGCCAAGAACTTGCGACAGACTCCTACAATGAGCAGTTCTTC.

Here the CDR3 reads CASNLRGTEAFF. In DNA, the CDR3 is TGTGCCAGCAATCTAAGGGGCACTGAAGCTTTCTTT. V is TRBV6-5 and J is TRBJ1-1; D perhaps matches TRBD1 (5 bases). Germline V gene lookup returns CDR1 MNHEY and CDR2 SVGAGI. CDR3 length: 12 residues. V was cut by 7 bases and J by 4 bases, with 10 bases left in between.